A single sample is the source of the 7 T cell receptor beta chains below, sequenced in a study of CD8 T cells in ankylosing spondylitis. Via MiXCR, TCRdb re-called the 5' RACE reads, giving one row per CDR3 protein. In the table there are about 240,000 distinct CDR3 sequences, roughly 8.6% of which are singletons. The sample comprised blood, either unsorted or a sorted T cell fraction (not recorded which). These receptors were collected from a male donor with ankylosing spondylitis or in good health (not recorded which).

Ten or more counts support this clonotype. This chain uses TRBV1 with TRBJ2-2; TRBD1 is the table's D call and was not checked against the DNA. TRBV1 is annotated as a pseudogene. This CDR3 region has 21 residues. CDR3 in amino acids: CTSSQRGGRIRLRVNTGELFF. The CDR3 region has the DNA TGCACCAGCAGCCAACGTGGGGGGCGTATCCGGCTGAGGGTGAACACCGGGGAGCTGTTTTTT.

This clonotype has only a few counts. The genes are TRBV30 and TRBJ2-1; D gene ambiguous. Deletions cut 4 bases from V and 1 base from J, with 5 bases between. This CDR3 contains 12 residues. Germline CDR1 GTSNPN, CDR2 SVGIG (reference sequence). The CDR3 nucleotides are TGTGCCTGGAAGGAGTCCTACAATGAGCAGTTCTTC. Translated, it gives CAWKESYNEQFF.

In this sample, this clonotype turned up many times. CDR3 residues: CASSPISSGSAGEQFF. The CDR3 DNA sequence: TGTGCCAGCTCACCAATATCGAGCGGGAGTGCGGGAGAGCAGTTCTTC. The chain uses TRBV18 and TRBJ2-1, with TRBD2 matching 8 bases. This CDR3 has 16 residues. J gave up 10 bases and V 2 bases, and 13 bases lay outside the gene matches. The V gene's germline CDR1 is KGHSH and CDR2 LQKENI. Complete variable domain (other parts from reference TRBV18 and TRBJ2-1): NAGVMQNPRHLVRRRGQEARLRCSPMKGHSHVYWYRQLPEEGLKFMVYLQKENIIDESGMPKERFSAEFPKEGPSILRIQQVVRGDSAAYFCASSPISSGSAGEQFFGPGTRLTVL.

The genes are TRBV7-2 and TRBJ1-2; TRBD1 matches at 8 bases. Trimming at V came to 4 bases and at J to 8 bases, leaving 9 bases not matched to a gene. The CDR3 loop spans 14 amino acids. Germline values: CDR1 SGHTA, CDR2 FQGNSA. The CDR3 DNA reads TGTGCCAGCAGCTATAAGGACAGGGCTAGGGGCTACACCTTC. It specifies CASSYKDRARGYTF.

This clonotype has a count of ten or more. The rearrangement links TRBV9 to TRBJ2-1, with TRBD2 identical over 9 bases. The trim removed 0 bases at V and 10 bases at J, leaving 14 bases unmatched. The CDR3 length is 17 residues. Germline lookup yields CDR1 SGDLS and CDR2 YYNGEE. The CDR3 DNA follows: TGTGCCAGCAGCGTAGGGGGTAGCGGGAGCCTCACGACCGAGCAGTTCTTC. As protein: CASSVGGSGSLTTEQFF.

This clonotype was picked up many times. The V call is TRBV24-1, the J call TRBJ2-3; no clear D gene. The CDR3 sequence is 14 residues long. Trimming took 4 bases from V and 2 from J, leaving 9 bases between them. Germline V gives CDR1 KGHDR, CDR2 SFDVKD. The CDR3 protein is CATSERHNTDTQYF. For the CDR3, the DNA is TGTGCCACCAGTGAAAGACACAACACAGATACGCAGTATTTT.

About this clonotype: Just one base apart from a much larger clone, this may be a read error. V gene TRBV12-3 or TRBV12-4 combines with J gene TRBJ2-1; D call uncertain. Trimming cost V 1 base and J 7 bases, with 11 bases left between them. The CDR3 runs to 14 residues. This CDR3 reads CASSLEPARNEQFF. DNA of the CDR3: TGTGCCAGCAGTTTAGAGCCCGCGAGGAATGAGCAGTTCTTC.